This paragraph covers one TCR beta chain sequence. Per the study methods: Nucleated cell number was recorded as an estimate derived from reference gene primer amplification. The data were produced by immunoSEQ multiplex PCR, yet TCRdb's version contains in-frame clones alone and is incomplete. D and trimming were read from the DNA, whereas the V and J calls and clone size are those reported in that table. The table records 200,000 to 250,000 clones, 65% to 90% of them present only once. This entry is derived from a study of blood T cell repertoires in COVID-19. Study-level information: Acute and convalescent COVID-19 specimens originated in the United States, Italy and Spain. PBMCs, B-cell-depleted T cells, or T cells were the source of the cDNA or gDNA that made up the material.

Trimming shortened V by 9 bases and J by 0 bases, and 3 bases separated the two germline ends. Germline V CDR1 and CDR2: LNHDA, SQIVND (reference sequence). The CDR3 totals 10 residues. This sequence joins TRBV19 and TRBJ2-7, with unresolved D. Input material: peripheral blood. The sequence came from a human donor in a cohort sampled during active COVID-19. The CDR3 sequence: CARYSYEQYF. CDR3 sequence (DNA): TGTGCCAGATACTCCTACGAGCAGTACTTC. The variable domain in full, with the rest retrieved from reference TRBV19 and TRBJ2-7, is DGGITQSPKYLFRKEGQNVTLSCEQNLNHDAMYWYRQDPGQGLRLIYYSQIVNDFQKGDIAEGYSVSREKKESFPLTVTSAQKNPTAFYLCARYSYEQYFGPGTRLTVT.